The rows below give T cell receptor beta chains drawn from one sample of a study of identical twins. MiXCR, applied by TCRdb to the 5' RACE reads, yields one record per CDR3 protein. The sample lists some 200,000 distinct CDR3 sequences, 7.5% occurring once. This sample was also put to use in a study of yellow fever vaccine responses in identical twins.

What was sequenced was memory (CD45RO+) T cells sorted from blood. All receptors derive from a woman under 30 in good health. The CDR3 runs from the conserved cysteine through the conserved F or W. The order of the fields is D gene, V gene, clone size, J gene, CDR3 protein, CDR3 DNA. D genes are given only for firm matches. Only some rows state a clone size, as once, few, many or a class for expanded clones.

-	TRBV5-1	-	TRBJ1-1	CASSLNGESTEAFF	TGCGCCAGCAGCTTGAATGGGGAAAGCACTGAAGCTTTCTTT
TRBD2	TRBV20-1	-	TRBJ2-2	CSAPRTSGRTGELFF	TGCAGTGCCCCTAGGACTAGCGGGCGTACCGGGGAGCTGTTTTTT
-	TRBV21-1	-	TRBJ2-1	CASSKGIAGARICLFF	TGTGCCAGCAGCAAAGGTATAGCGGGAGCTCGGATCTGTCTGTTCTTC
-	TRBV5-6	few	TRBJ1-6	CASSQGAGEGALHF	TGTGCCAGCAGCCAGGGAGCCGGTGAAGGCGCCCTCCACTTT
TRBD2	TRBV7-2	few	TRBJ2-1	CASSRWGGAGEQFF	TGTGCCAGCAGCCGCTGGGGGGGAGCGGGTGAGCAGTTCTTC
TRBD1	TRBV30	few	TRBJ1-6	CAWGTAGGSPLHF	TGTGCCTGGGGGACAGCCGGCGGTTCACCCCTCCACTTT
-	TRBV29-1	-	TRBJ1-2	CSAGGVNYGYTF	TGCAGCGCGGGGGGTGTAAACTATGGCTACACCTTC
-	TRBV12-3/TRBV12-4	-	TRBJ1-4	CASSLRTNEKLFF	TGTGCCAGCAGCCTGAGGACTAATGAAAAACTGTTTTTT
TRBD1	TRBV5-1	many	TRBJ1-2	CASSGTTGVNYGYTF	TGCGCCAGCAGCGGAACGACAGGGGTAAACTATGGCTACACCTTC
-	TRBV6-6	few	TRBJ1-1	CASSPLQMAFF	TGTGCCAGCAGCCCCTTACAGATGGCTTTCTTT
-	TRBV6-1	few	TRBJ2-2	CAARQANTGELFF	TGTGCCGCCCGCCAGGCGAACACCGGGGAGCTGTTTTTT
TRBD1	TRBV27	many	TRBJ2-5	CASSQGTAGTGEETQYF	TGTGCCAGCAGCCAAGGAACCGCCGGGACAGGGGAAGAGACCCAGTACTTC
-	TRBV7-3	many	TRBJ1-2	CASSLSAVYGYTF	TGTGCCAGCAGCTTATCGGCTGTCTATGGCTACACCTTC
-	TRBV12-3/TRBV12-4	many	TRBJ1-2	CASSFLGLRGGYTF	TGTGCCAGCAGTTTTCTCGGCCTCCGCGGGGGCTACACCTTC
-	TRBV12-3/TRBV12-4	many	TRBJ2-7	CASSLGSGVNEQYF	TGTGCCAGCAGTTTAGGGTCAGGGGTCAACGAGCAGTACTTC
-	TRBV28	many	TRBJ2-3	CASSYRVGTQYF	TGTGCCAGCAGCTACAGGGTTGGTACGCAGTATTTT
TRBD1	TRBV6-1	-	TRBJ1-2	CASKSQDGQGYGYTF	TGTGCCAGCAAGTCTCAGGATGGACAGGGCTATGGCTACACCTTC
-	TRBV28	-	TRBJ1-6	CASSLWQDSPLHF	TGTGCCAGCAGTTTATGGCAGGATTCACCCCTCCACTTT
-	TRBV10-3	many	TRBJ1-5	CAISEAGTLDQPQHF	TGTGCCATCAGTGAGGCCGGGACATTGGATCAGCCCCAGCATTTT
-	TRBV20-1	few	TRBJ1-4	CSARGRARGGDEKLFF	TGCAGTGCTAGAGGAAGGGCGAGGGGCGGAGATGAAAAACTGTTTTTT
-	TRBV10-2	-	TRBJ2-6	CASSDRGASGANVLTF	TGCGCCAGCAGTGACCGGGGGGCGAGTGGGGCCAACGTCCTGACTTTC
TRBD1	TRBV5-1	-	TRBJ2-6	CASSATGAGANVLTF	TGCGCCAGCAGCGCCACAGGGGCTGGGGCCAACGTCCTGACTTTC
-	TRBV5-4	many	TRBJ2-1	CASSTTGGRYEQFF	TGTGCCAGCAGCACAACGGGGGGCCGGTATGAGCAGTTCTTC
TRBD1	TRBV5-4	few	TRBJ1-3	CASSWDRAGNTIYF	TGTGCCAGCAGCTGGGACAGGGCTGGAAACACCATATATTTT
TRBD2	TRBV28	-	TRBJ2-7	CASNRKGGSFYEQYF	TGTGCCAGCAACCGAAAAGGCGGGAGTTTCTACGAGCAGTACTTC
TRBD2	TRBV4-3	many	TRBJ2-1	CASSQDDGRAFNEQFF	TGCGCCAGCAGCCAAGACGACGGGAGGGCCTTCAATGAGCAGTTCTTC
-	TRBV15	few	TRBJ2-7	CATSRDPVRGAGYEQYF	TGTGCCACCAGCAGAGATCCGGTGAGAGGGGCGGGCTACGAGCAGTACTTC
TRBD2	TRBV20-1	many	TRBJ2-3	CSARTSATDTQYF	TGCAGTGCTAGGACTAGCGCAACAGATACGCAGTATTTT
-	TRBV20-1	many	TRBJ2-7	CSAWGPSYEQYF	TGCAGTGCCTGGGGCCCTTCCTACGAGCAGTACTTC
TRBD2	TRBV11-3	few	TRBJ2-7	CASSLRGGATYEQYF	TGTGCCAGCAGCCTACGGGGGGGAGCCACCTACGAGCAGTACTTC
TRBD2	TRBV7-9	-	TRBJ2-2	CASSQGAGGPGTGELFF	TGTGCCAGCAGCCAAGGAGCGGGAGGGCCCGGCACCGGGGAGCTGTTTTTT
-	TRBV7-2	many	TRBJ1-3	CASSFLTGLGNTIYF	TGTGCCAGCAGCTTCTTAACAGGGCTAGGAAACACCATATATTTT
TRBD1	TRBV7-2	-	TRBJ2-5	CASSLGDRGRSETQYF	TGTGCCAGCAGCTTAGGGGACAGGGGGCGGTCAGAGACCCAGTACTTC
-	TRBV7-9	many	TRBJ1-2	CASSLARPSSGYTF	TGTGCCAGCAGCTTAGCTCGTCCCAGTTCTGGCTACACCTTC
TRBD2	TRBV6-2/TRBV6-3	many	TRBJ2-1	CASRGTSAYGEQFF	TGTGCCAGCAGAGGGACTAGCGCCTACGGTGAGCAGTTCTTC
-	TRBV12-5	-	TRBJ2-1	CASGSQGSLSSYNEQFF	TGTGCTAGTGGTTCTCAGGGTTCCCTGAGCTCCTACAATGAGCAGTTCTTC
TRBD1	TRBV5-1	-	TRBJ2-7	CASSSVRTGGSYEQYF	TGCGCCAGCAGCTCCGTTAGGACAGGGGGCTCCTACGAGCAGTACTTC
-	TRBV5-1	many	TRBJ1-1	CASSLAPGQYGSNTEAFF	TGCGCCAGCAGCTTGGCTCCGGGGCAATATGGGTCAAACACTGAAGCTTTCTTT
-	TRBV10-3	-	TRBJ2-1	CAISEGPKWGFF	TGTGCCATCAGTGAGGGTCCAAAGTGGGGGTTCTTC
-	TRBV6-1	few	TRBJ2-6	CASSEAGSGANVLTF	TGTGCCAGCAGTGAAGCGGGCTCTGGGGCCAACGTCCTGACTTTC
-	TRBV12-3/TRBV12-4	-	TRBJ2-1	CASSPDSSYEQFF	TGTGCCAGCAGCCCCGACAGCTCCTACGAGCAGTTCTTC